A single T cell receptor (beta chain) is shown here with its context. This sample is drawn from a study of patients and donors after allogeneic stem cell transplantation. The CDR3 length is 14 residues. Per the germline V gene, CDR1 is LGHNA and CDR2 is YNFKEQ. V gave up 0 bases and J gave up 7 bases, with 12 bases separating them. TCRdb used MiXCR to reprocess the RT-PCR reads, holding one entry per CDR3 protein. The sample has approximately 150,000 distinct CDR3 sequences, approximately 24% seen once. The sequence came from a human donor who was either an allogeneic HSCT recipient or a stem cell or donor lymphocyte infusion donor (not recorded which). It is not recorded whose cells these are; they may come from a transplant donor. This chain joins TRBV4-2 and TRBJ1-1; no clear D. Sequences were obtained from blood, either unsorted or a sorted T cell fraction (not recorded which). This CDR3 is CASSQDLEAGEAFF. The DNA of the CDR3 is TGTGCCAGCAGCCAAGATCTCGAGGCGGGTGAAGCTTTCTTT.